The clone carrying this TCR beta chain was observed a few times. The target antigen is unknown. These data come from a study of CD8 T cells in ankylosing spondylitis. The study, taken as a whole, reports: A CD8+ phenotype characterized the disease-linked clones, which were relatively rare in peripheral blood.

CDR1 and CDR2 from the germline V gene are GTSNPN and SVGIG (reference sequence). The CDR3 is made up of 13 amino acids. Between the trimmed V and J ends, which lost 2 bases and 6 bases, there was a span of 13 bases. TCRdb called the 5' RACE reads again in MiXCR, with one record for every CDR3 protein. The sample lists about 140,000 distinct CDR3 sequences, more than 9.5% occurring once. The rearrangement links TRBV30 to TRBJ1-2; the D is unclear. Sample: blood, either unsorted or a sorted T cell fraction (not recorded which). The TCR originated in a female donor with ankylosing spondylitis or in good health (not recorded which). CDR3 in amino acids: CAWSPWAGDGYTF. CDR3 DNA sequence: TGTGCCTGGAGTCCGTGGGCCGGAGATGGCTACACCTTC.